Given below is one T cell receptor beta chain in context. The data were taken from a study of T cell changes during pregnancy in multiple sclerosis. Here immunoSEQ multiplex PCR was the method, and the copy in TCRdb shows in-frame clones only, minus some. Counted here are around 97,000 clones, around nine tenths occurring once; the ten biggest clones make up 0.75% to 0.95%. From germline, CDR1 is MNHNS and CDR2 SASEGT. This CDR3 spans 17 amino acids. The V and J ends lost 0 bases and 4 bases respectively, with 15 bases between them. Source: peripheral blood, taken after pregnancy. The sequence derives from a female donor with multiple sclerosis, enrolled in a pregnancy study. The chain links TRBV6-1 to TRBJ2-2, with a weak D call TRBD2 (7 bases). The CDR3 here is CASSEAHGGGVTGELFF. The CDR3 DNA sequence: TGTGCCAGCAGTGAAGCGCATGGCGGGGGCGTCACCGGGGAGCTGTTTTTT.